Each of the 22 T cell receptor beta chains below was sequenced from the same sample in a study of blood T cells in healthy people across ages (dated by TCRdb to the mid-2010s). Libraries were prepared through 5' RACE. A second about 7 to 11 cycle PCR used a sample-barcoded 5' primer and a J-beta primer mix. TCRdb reran the public reads through fastp at Q25 and MiXCR, keeping productive beta chains. CDR3 protein duplicates are merged, each entry listing the most common genes and DNA. Recorded for this sample are around 2 million distinct CDR3 sequences; roughly 43% of them occurred a single time. The ten top clones hold under 30% of the sample. What was sequenced was blood. The source of these receptors is a human donor in good health.

This clonotype appeared a few times. The chain has TRBV7-8 and TRBJ2-1; possibly TRBD1 for D (6 bases). Trimming left V 10 bases short and J 4 bases short, with 17 bases between. This CDR3 spans 14 amino acids. From germline, CDR1 is SGHVS and CDR2 FQNEAQ. CDR3 residues: CAIAQGFGYNEQFF. DNA for the CDR3: TGTGCCATTGCGCAGGGGTTCGGTTACAATGAGCAGTTCTTC.

The chain combines TRBV7-9 with TRBJ1-1; D is unresolved. Germline V gives CDR1 SEHNR, CDR2 FQNEAQ (reference sequence). CDR3 length: 15 amino acids. The ends were cut back, 7 bases at V and 2 bases at J, with 17 bases in the middle. The CDR3: CASIVRGGGNTEAFF. The CDR3 nucleotides read TGTGCCAGCATCGTCCGGGGAGGTGGAAACACTGAAGCTTTCTTT.

This clonotype was detected only a few times. V gene TRBV28 combines with J gene TRBJ1-4; the match to TRBD1 covers 7 bases. Unmatched junction bases numbered 4, after V lost 2 bases and J lost 4 bases. Germline V lookup: CDR1 MDHEN, CDR2 SYDVKM. The CDR3 runs to 15 residues. The CDR3 is CASSLPGTVNEKLFF. The CDR3, as DNA: TGTGCCAGCAGTTTACCCGGGACAGTTAATGAAAAACTGTTTTTT.

This chain connects TRBV7-2 to TRBJ1-1; D possibly corresponds to TRBD1 (5 bases). The germline V gene encodes CDR1 SGHTA and CDR2 FQGNSA. Trimming removed 1 base at V and 4 bases at J, with 10 bases between. The CDR3 consists of 14 residues. The CDR3 reads CASSLDSGSTEAFF. CDR3 in DNA: TGTGCCAGCAGCTTAGATTCAGGGAGCACTGAAGCTTTCTTT. The variable domain in full, completed from reference TRBV7-2 and TRBJ1-1, reads GAGVSQSPSNKVTEKGKDVELRCDPISGHTALYWYRQSLGQGLEFLIYFQGNSAPDKSGLPSDRFSAERTGGSVSTLTIQRTQQEDSAVYLCASSLDSGSTEAFFGQGTRLTVV.

The chain links TRBV20-1 to TRBJ2-1; D not resolved. The V gene lost 6 bases and the J gene lost 9 bases, with 18 bases spanning the gap. CDR3 length: 13 amino acids. Germline CDR1 DFQATT, CDR2 SNEGSKA (reference sequence). The CDR3 nucleotides are TGCAGTGCCCAATTATCTGGGGTTGGTGAGCAGTTCTTC. Residues: CSAQLSGVGEQFF.

To note about this clonotype: An end of the junction differs from the germline gene, which may be a read error. V gene TRBV10-3 combines with J gene TRBJ1-2; D ambiguous. This CDR3 has 13 amino acids. The V gene's germline CDR1 is ENHRY and CDR2 SYGVKD. The CDR3 coding sequence is TGTGCCACCAGTGGTGTGGGGAATGATGGCTACACCTTC. This gives the protein CATSGVGNDGYTF.

In its sample, this clonotype was seen once. The CDR3 here is CASSPRDRNTEAFF. The CDR3 DNA reads as TGTGCCAGCAGCCCTCGAGACCGGAACACTGAAGCTTTCTTT. V gene TRBV7-2 combines with J gene TRBJ1-1, with D uncertain. Per germline, CDR1 SGHTA and CDR2 FQGNSA. V shed 5 bases and J shed 1 base, with 11 bases lying between them. This CDR3 is 14 amino acids long.

This chain uses TRBV12-3 or TRBV12-4 with TRBJ2-1; 9 bases align to TRBD2. Near its end, the DNA agrees better with TRBJ2-7, so the J call may be wrong. There are 14 residues in the CDR3. The CDR3 loop reads CASSFGTSLNEQYF. Written as DNA, the CDR3 is TGTGCCAGCAGTTTCGGGACTAGCCTCAATGAGCAGTACTTC.

Comments on this clonotype: The CDR3 carries no conserved terminal phenylalanine or tryptophan, so it likely arises from a read error. The genes are TRBV4-3 and TRBJ2-3, with 8 bases that match TRBD2. V shed 0 bases and J 1 base; nucleotides not matched to a gene: 12. The CDR3 loop spans 19 amino acids. Germline V lookup: CDR1 LGHNA, CDR2 YSLEER. CDR3 DNA: TGCGCCAGCAGCCAAGAGGGCGGGGGGATGGGATGGGGCACAGATACGCAGTATTCT. Amino acid sequence: CASSQEGGGMGWGTDTQYS.

The chain uses TRBV20-1 and TRBJ2-4; 9 bases map to TRBD2. The DNA matches TRBJ2-7 better at its end, which makes the J call doubtful. Per germline, CDR1 DFQATT and CDR2 SNEGSKA (reference sequence). CDR3 length: 16 residues. The CDR3 DNA follows: TGCAGTGCTAGAGTTGGCGGGGGGGCCGCGGTCTACGAGCAGTACTTC. This sequence encodes CSARVGGGAAVYEQYF.

Regarding this clonotype: This sequence may be a read error, since a much larger clone differs from it by one base. The chain employs TRBV6-5 and TRBJ1-2; D ambiguous. CDR1 and CDR2 from the germline V gene are MNHEY and SVGAGI. Trimming left V 2 bases short and J 1 base short, with 5 bases between. The CDR3 is 13 amino acids. The CDR3, as DNA: TGTGCCAGCAGTTACAACAGTAACTATGGCTACACCTTC. The encoded protein is CASSYNSNYGYTF.

This clonotype came up many times. V usage is TRBV6-2 or TRBV6-3 and J usage is TRBJ2-7; 7 bases agree with TRBD1. Germline trimming cut 5 bases from V and 3 bases from J; bases unmatched to any gene: 1. Germline V gene data show CDR1 as MNHEY and CDR2 as SVGEGT. The CDR3 totals 12 residues. CDR3 residues: CASSGTDYEQYF. CDR3 nucleotides: TGTGCCAGCAGTGGGACAGACTACGAGCAGTACTTC.

Only a few counts were recorded for this clonotype. CDR3 in DNA: TGTGCCAGCAGCGTCGGGGGGGCCGTAGGAAACATTCAGTACTTC. Translation gives CASSVGGAVGNIQYF. V usage is TRBV9 and J usage is TRBJ2-4; 8 bases are shared with TRBD2. V trimming: 2 bases; J trimming: 6 bases; junction bases outside the gene matches: 7. CDR3 length equals 15 residues. CDR1 SGDLS and CDR2 YYNGEE come from the germline V gene.

The sample holds a few counts of this clonotype. This chain joins TRBV6-6 and TRBJ2-3, with 10 bases identical to TRBD2. The CDR3 has 17 amino acids. Unmatched junction bases numbered 13, after V lost 2 bases and J lost 8 bases. Per germline, CDR1 MNHNY and CDR2 SVGAGI (reference sequence). As DNA, the CDR3 is TGTGCCAGCAGTTACCTCCCGGGGACTAGCGTCTGGGGTACGCAGTATTTT. It is translated as CASSYLPGTSVWGTQYF.

This clonotype appeared a single time. This rearrangement joins TRBV21-1 to TRBJ2-7; the table calls TRBD2, which could not be checked here. TRBV21-1 is a documented pseudogene. The CDR3 consists of 17 residues. CDR3 residues: CASSKAIAGTESYEQYF. The DNA for the CDR3 is TGTGCCAGCAGCAAAGCTATAGCGGGGACAGAGTCCTACGAGCAGTACTTC.

This clonotype was found a few times. The chain links TRBV20-1 to TRBJ2-4; a weak D match, TRBD2 (5 bases). This CDR3 region has 13 residues. Trimming stripped 2 bases from V and 3 bases from J, with 8 bases between. Germline CDR1 and CDR2: DFQATT and SNEGSKA (reference sequence). The CDR3 sequence: CSARLAGKNIQYF. CDR3 in DNA: TGCAGTGCTAGACTGGCGGGCAAAAACATTCAGTACTTC.

This clonotype was recorded a few times. The rearrangement uses TRBV7-8 and TRBJ1-1; D gene ambiguous. Trimming removed 1 base from V and 3 bases from J, with 9 bases in between. The CDR3 consists of 14 residues. Looked up from germline, CDR1 is SGHVS and CDR2 is FQNEAQ. The CDR3 DNA follows: TGTGCCAGCAGCTTAGTATTGTTCCACACTGAAGCTTTCTTT. Residues: CASSLVLFHTEAFF.

The chain carries TRBV18 and TRBJ1-4; D remains unclear. CDR3 length equals 15 residues. V lost 2 bases and J 8 bases, leaving 15 bases between the germline ends. Germline V gene lookup returns CDR1 KGHSH and CDR2 LQKENI. The CDR3 sequence: CASSPSPGRREKLFF. Here the CDR3 DNA reads TGTGCCAGCTCACCATCCCCAGGCCGTCGGGAAAAACTGTTTTTT.

In this sample, this clonotype turned up a few times. The J gene is TRBJ2-1, the V gene TRBV28; D remains unclear. Germline V gene sequence: CDR1 MDHEN, CDR2 SYDVKM. Trimming shortened V by 5 bases and J by 8 bases, and 19 bases separated the two germline ends. The CDR3 runs to 15 residues. DNA for the CDR3: TGTGCCAGCAGTCAAACAACCCCGACCGGGTATGAGCAGTTCTTC. As protein: CASSQTTPTGYEQFF.

This clonotype was seen a handful of times. The CDR3 sequence is CASSFSTGQPQHF. The CDR3 DNA is TGTGCCAGCAGCTTTTCGACTGGACAGCCCCAGCATTTT. The gene calls are TRBV7-2 and TRBJ1-5; no definite D call. Per the germline V gene, CDR1 is SGHTA and CDR2 is FQGNSA. V was shortened by 3 bases and J by 7 bases, with 10 bases between the two germline ends. The CDR3 length is 13 residues.

This chain connects TRBV19 to TRBJ1-5; D possibly corresponds to TRBD1 (6 bases). Germline V CDR1 and CDR2: LNHDA, SQIVND (reference sequence). The CDR3 extends over 16 amino acids. V lost 0 bases and J 10 bases, leaving 19 bases between the germline ends. The CDR3 nucleotides are TGTGCCAGTAGTATAGATGCCGGGACACCCACTCAACCCCAGCATTTT. Amino acid sequence: CASSIDAGTPTQPQHF.

The chain couples TRBV7-8 to TRBJ2-1; 10 bases map to TRBD1. The V gene end was trimmed by 5 bases and the J gene end by 9 bases; junction bases not matched to a gene: 10. The length of the CDR3 is 15 residues. The germline CDR1 and CDR2 sequences are SGHVS and FQNEAQ. The CDR3 spells CASSPGTGELGEQFF. DNA of the CDR3: TGTGCCAGCAGCCCCGGGACAGGGGAGTTAGGTGAGCAGTTCTTC. The whole variable domain, filled in from reference TRBV7-8 and TRBJ2-1, reads GAGVSQSPRYKVAKRGQDVALRCDPISGHVSLFWYQQALGQGPEFLTYFQNEAQLDKSGLPSDRFFAERPEGSVSTLKIQRTQQEDSAVYLCASSPGTGELGEQFFGPGTRLTVL.